The 11 T cell receptor beta chains below all came from one sample that was sequenced in a study of Graves' ophthalmopathy and Graves' hyperthyroidism. TCR beta CDR3 amplification used RNA transcripts. The first-round RT-PCR employed HTBI primers together with the Qiagen OneStep RT-PCR kit. A multiplex PCR was then performed as the second round. Via MiXCR, TCRdb re-called the multiplex PCR reads, giving one row per CDR3 protein. Among about 400,000 distinct CDR3 sequences listed, around 20% were seen once. Sequenced material: peripheral blood. The receptors come from a woman between 18 and 30 years old with Graves' ophthalmopathy.

This clonotype was seen many times. V is TRBV24-1 and J is TRBJ1-5; D gene unclear. CDR1 and CDR2 (germline): KGHDR, SFDVKD. The length of the CDR3 is 14 residues. V was clipped by 9 bases and J by 5 bases, with 16 bases between them. CDR3: CATLGRRFHQPQHF. CDR3 DNA sequence: TGTGCCACCCTTGGACGGAGGTTTCATCAGCCCCAGCATTTT.

This clonotype came up many times. The chain couples TRBV2 to TRBJ2-5, with 7 bases aligning to TRBD1. Germline CDR1 reads SNHLY; CDR2 reads FYNNEI. The CDR3 totals 15 residues. The J segment lost 5 bases and the V segment lost 6 bases, leaving 12 bases of the junction unmatched. This CDR3 reads CASRPSQGQRETQYF. The CDR3 coding sequence is TGTGCCAGCAGACCATCACAGGGGCAGAGGGAGACCCAGTACTTC.

This clonotype was recorded many times. The V gene is TRBV9, the J gene TRBJ2-2; D perhaps matches TRBD1 (6 bases). Trimming removed 1 base at V and 0 bases at J, with 13 bases between. This CDR3 comprises 17 residues. CDR1 and CDR2 (germline): SGDLS, YYNGEE. The CDR3 protein is CASSVPIQGANTGELFF. Here the CDR3 DNA reads TGTGCCAGCAGCGTACCAATACAGGGAGCGAACACCGGGGAGCTGTTTTTT.

This clonotype was seen ten or more times. V gene TRBV2 combines with J gene TRBJ2-2, with 8 bases that match TRBD2. V shed 4 bases and J 7 bases; nucleotides not matched to a gene: 11. This CDR3 has 16 residues. The germline CDR1 and CDR2 sequences are SNHLY and FYNNEI. For the CDR3, the DNA is TGTGCCAGCAGTGTCGGGGTCGGGAGGGCCGTCGGGGAGCTGTTTTTT. Protein: CASSVGVGRAVGELFF.

This clonotype was seen repeatedly, ten times or more. The chain has TRBV12-3 or TRBV12-4 and TRBJ2-7, with D possibly matching TRBD2 (6 bases). Between the trimmed V and J ends, which lost 6 bases and 5 bases, there was a span of 20 bases. The CDR3 sequence is 15 residues long. This chain's CDR3 is CASRSGGAQVHEQYF. The CDR3 DNA is TGTGCCAGCAGGTCTGGCGGGGCCCAGGTCCACGAGCAGTACTTC.

This clonotype was seen many times. V gene TRBV20-1 combines with J gene TRBJ2-5, with 7 nucleotides matching TRBD2. The germline gives CDR1 DFQATT, CDR2 SNEGSKA (reference sequence). Trimming at V came to 3 bases and at J to 1 base, leaving 8 bases not matched to a gene. The CDR3 is 15 amino acids. CDR3 sequence reads: CSASQGASGQETQYF. CDR3 nucleotides: TGCAGTGCTAGCCAGGGTGCTAGCGGCCAAGAGACCCAGTACTTC.

This chain joins TRBV19 and TRBJ1-5, with D maybe TRBD1 (6 bases). Looked up from germline, CDR1 is LNHDA and CDR2 is SQIVND (reference sequence). The CDR3 runs 16 residues. Trimming left V 3 bases short and J 4 bases short, with 16 bases between. The CDR3 DNA is TGTGCCAGTAGTATTCGATCAGGGGTCGGGAATCAGCCCCAGCATTTT. This encodes CASSIRSGVGNQPQHF. The whole variable domain, filled in from reference TRBV19 and TRBJ1-5, reads DGGITQSPKYLFRKEGQNVTLSCEQNLNHDAMYWYRQDPGQGLRLIYYSQIVNDFQKGDIAEGYSVSREKKESFPLTVTSAQKNPTAFYLCASSIRSGVGNQPQHFGDGTRLSIL.

The chain recombines TRBV5-1 with TRBJ2-2, with D tentatively TRBD1 or TRBD2 (5 bases each). Germline V CDR1 and CDR2: SGHRS, YFSETQ. Trimming removed 7 bases at V and 0 bases at J, with 10 bases between. The CDR3 is 14 amino acids. For the CDR3, the DNA is TGCGCCAGCGGGGACGGGGCGAACACCGGGGAGCTGTTTTTT. It specifies CASGDGANTGELFF.

This clonotype appeared many times. For the CDR3, the DNA is TGTGCCAGCAGTGCACCGGGACAGGGCACAAGCTCCTACGAGCAGTACTTC. This gives the protein CASSAPGQGTSSYEQYF. V usage is TRBV28 and J usage is TRBJ2-7; TRBD1 matches 9 bases. The CDR3 spans 17 residues. V trimming: 5 bases; J trimming: 0 bases; junction bases outside the gene matches: 11. Germline values: CDR1 MDHEN, CDR2 SYDVKM.

This clonotype was counted ten times or more. V gene TRBV5-1 combines with J gene TRBJ2-2; 10 nucleotides align to TRBD2. The germline V gene has CDR1 SGHRS and CDR2 YFSETQ. The CDR3 extends over 17 amino acids. V shed 0 bases, J shed 0 bases, and the junction held 2 bases outside the gene matches. The CDR3 loop is CASSLGTSGTNTGELFF. DNA for the CDR3: TGCGCCAGCAGCTTGGGGACTAGCGGAACGAACACCGGGGAGCTGTTTTTT.

This clonotype was seen more than once but under ten times. The junction differs from germline at one of its ends, possibly a read error. This CDR3 is CAWSGTSATGELSF. For the CDR3, the DNA is TGTGCCTGGAGTGGGACTAGCGCCACCGGGGAGCTGTCTTTT. This rearrangement joins TRBV30 to TRBJ2-2, with 9 positions matching TRBD2. The CDR3 spans 14 residues. Looked up from germline, CDR1 is GTSNPN and CDR2 is SVGIG (reference sequence).